This T cell receptor (beta chain) was documented in a study of T cells in Graves' hyperthyroidism and ophthalmopathy. V lost 2 bases, J lost 2 bases, and 17 bases lay in between. The germline V gene encodes CDR1 SGHTA and CDR2 FQGTGA. The CDR3 is made up of 17 amino acids. Researchers took RNA transcripts and amplified the TCR beta CDR3 regions from them. The HTBI primer set was used in a first-round RT-PCR of the TCR CDR3. A single record per CDR3 protein comes from TCRdb applying MiXCR to the multiplex PCR reads. The sample has about 400,000 distinct CDR3 sequences; about 15% are singletons. Many counts were recorded for this clonotype. In patients aged 18 to 65, hyperthyroidism was newly diagnosed, with duration under 2 months.

Sequencing input: blood. V usage is TRBV7-3 and J usage is TRBJ2-3; weak D call: TRBD2 (6 bases). The clonotype originates from a woman in her twenties or thirties with Graves' hyperthyroidism. CDR3 coding DNA: TGTGCCAGCAGCTTACCTATGACGGGAGAACACACAGATACGCAGTATTTT. The encoded protein is CASSLPMTGEHTDTQYF.